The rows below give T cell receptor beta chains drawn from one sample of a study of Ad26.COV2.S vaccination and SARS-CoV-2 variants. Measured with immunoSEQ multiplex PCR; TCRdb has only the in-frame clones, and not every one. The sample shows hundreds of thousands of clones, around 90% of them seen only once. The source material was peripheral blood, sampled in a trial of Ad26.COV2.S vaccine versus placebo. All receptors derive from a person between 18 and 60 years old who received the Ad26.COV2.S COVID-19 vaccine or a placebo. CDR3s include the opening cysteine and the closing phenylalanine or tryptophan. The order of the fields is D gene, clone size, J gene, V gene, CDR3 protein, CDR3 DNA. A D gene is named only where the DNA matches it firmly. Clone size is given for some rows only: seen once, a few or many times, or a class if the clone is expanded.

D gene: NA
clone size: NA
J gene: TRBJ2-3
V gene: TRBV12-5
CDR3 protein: CASGNRDPDTQYF
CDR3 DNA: TGTGCTAGTGGAAACAGGGACCCAGATACGCAGTATTTT

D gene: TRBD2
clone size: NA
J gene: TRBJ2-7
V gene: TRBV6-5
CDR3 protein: CASSQRLAGGYEQYF
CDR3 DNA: TGTGCCAGCAGTCAACGACTAGCGGGGGGGTACGAGCAGTACTTC

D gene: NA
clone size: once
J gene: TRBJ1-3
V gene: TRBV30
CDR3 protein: CAWTQGNGNTIYF
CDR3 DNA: TGTGCCTGGACGCAGGGCAATGGAAACACCATATATTTT

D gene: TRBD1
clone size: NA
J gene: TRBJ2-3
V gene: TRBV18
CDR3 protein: CASSQRTGESLDTQYF
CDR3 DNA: TGTGCCAGCTCACAACGGACAGGAGAATCCTTAGATACGCAGTATTTT

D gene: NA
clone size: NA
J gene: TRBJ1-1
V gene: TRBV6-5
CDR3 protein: CASSRGSSNTEAFF
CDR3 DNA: TGTGCCAGCAGCCGTGGATCTTCGAACACTGAAGCTTTCTTT

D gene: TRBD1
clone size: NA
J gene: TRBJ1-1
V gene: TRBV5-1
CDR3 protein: CASSSTGGWDTEAFF
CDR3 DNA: TGCGCCAGCAGCTCCACAGGGGGCTGGGACACTGAAGCTTTCTTT

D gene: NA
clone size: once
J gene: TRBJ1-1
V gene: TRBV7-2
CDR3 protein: CASSLLQTYTEAFF
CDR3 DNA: TGTGCCAGCAGCTTACTCCAGACTTACACTGAAGCTTTCTTT

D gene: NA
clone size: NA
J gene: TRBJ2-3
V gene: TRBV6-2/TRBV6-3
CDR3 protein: CASSPLQGTDTQYF
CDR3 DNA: TGTGCCAGCAGCCCATTGCAGGGCACAGATACGCAGTATTTT

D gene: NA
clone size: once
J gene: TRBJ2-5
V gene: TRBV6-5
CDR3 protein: CASSYSKAAETQYF
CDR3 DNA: TGTGCCAGCAGTTACTCGAAGGCAGCAGAGACCCAGTACTTC

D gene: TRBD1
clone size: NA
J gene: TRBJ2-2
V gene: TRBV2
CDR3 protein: CASLRDRGNTGELFF
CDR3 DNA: TGTGCCAGTCTCCGGGACAGGGGGAACACCGGGGAGCTGTTTTTT

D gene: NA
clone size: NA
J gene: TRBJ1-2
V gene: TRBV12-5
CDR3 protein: CASGLNRAGGDGYTF
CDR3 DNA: TGTGCTAGTGGTTTGAACAGGGCAGGAGGAGATGGCTACACCTTC

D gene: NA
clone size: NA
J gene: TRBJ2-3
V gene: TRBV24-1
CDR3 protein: CAASDLGGSSTDTQYF
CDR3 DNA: TGTGCCGCCAGTGATTTAGGGGGGAGTAGCACAGATACGCAGTATTTT

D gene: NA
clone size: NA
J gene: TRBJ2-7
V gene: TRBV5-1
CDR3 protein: CASSFPGSYEQYF
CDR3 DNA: TGCGCCAGCAGCTTCCCAGGGAGTTACGAGCAGTACTTC

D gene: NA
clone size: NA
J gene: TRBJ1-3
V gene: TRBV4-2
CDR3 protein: CASSQEGQWGPGNTIYF
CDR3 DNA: TGTGCCAGCAGCCAAGAAGGCCAGTGGGGACCTGGAAACACCATATATTTT

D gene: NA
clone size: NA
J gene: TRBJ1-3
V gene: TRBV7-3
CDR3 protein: CASSYDRGPPCGNTIYF
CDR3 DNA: TGTGCCAGCAGCTATGACCGGGGCCCCCCCTGTGGAAACACCATATATTTT

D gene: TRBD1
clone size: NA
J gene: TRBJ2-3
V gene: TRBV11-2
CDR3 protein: CASSKGQGGITDTQYF
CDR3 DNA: TGTGCCAGCAGCAAAGGACAGGGGGGGATAACAGATACGCAGTATTTT

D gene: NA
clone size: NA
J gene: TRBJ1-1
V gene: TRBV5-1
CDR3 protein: CASRPGSNTEAFF
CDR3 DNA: TGCGCCAGCAGACCGGGATCTAACACTGAAGCTTTCTTT

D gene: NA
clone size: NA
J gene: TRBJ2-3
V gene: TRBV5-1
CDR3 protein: CASSLLTIDTDTQYF
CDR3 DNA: TGCGCCAGCAGCTTACTAACCATAGACACAGATACGCAGTATTTT

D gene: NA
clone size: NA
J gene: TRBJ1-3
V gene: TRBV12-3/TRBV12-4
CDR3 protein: CASRRSGNTIYF
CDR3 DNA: TGTGCCAGCAGGCGGTCTGGAAACACCATATATTTT

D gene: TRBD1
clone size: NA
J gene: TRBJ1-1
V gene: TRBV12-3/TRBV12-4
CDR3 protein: CASRPDRDTEAFF
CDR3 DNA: TGTGCCAGCAGGCCTGACAGGGACACTGAAGCTTTCTTT

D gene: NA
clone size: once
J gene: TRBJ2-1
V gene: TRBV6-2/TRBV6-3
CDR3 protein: CASSYGLAQFF
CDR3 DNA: TGTGCCAGCAGTTACGGGCTAGCGCAGTTCTTC

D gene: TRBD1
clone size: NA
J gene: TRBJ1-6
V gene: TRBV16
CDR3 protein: CASSHSPGTVNSPLHF
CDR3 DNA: TGTGCCAGCAGCCATTCGCCCGGGACAGTCAATTCACCCCTCCACTTT

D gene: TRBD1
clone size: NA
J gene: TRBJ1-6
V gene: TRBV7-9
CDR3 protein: CASSRGQGGDLALHF
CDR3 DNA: TGTGCCAGCAGCAGAGGACAGGGAGGGGACTTGGCCCTCCACTTT

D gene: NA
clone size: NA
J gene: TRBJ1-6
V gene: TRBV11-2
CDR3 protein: CASSLGPGEYNSPLHF
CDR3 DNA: TGTGCCAGCAGCTTAGGTCCAGGAGAATATAATTCACCCCTCCACTTT

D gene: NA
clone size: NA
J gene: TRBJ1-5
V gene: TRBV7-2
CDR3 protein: CASSPFGQPQHF
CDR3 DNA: TGTGCCAGCAGCCCCTTCGGCCAGCCCCAGCATTTT

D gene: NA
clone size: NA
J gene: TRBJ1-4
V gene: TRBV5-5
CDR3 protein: CASSLTGSYEKLFF
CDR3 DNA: TGTGCCAGCAGCTTGACCGGTAGTTATGAAAAACTGTTTTTT

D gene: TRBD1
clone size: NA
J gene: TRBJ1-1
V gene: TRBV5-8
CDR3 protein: CASSPGDSFRNTEAFF
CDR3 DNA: TGTGCCAGCAGCCCCGGGGACAGCTTCCGGAACACTGAAGCTTTCTTT

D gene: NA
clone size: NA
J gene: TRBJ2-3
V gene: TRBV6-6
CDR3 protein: CASSPTLSGGGTDTQYF
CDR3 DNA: TGTGCCAGCAGTCCTACCCTATCAGGAGGGGGCACAGATACGCAGTATTTT

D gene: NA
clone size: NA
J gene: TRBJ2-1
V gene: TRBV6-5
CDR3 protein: CASTQGYPRYNEQFF
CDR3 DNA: TGTGCCAGCACGCAGGGCTACCCCAGGTACAATGAGCAGTTCTTC

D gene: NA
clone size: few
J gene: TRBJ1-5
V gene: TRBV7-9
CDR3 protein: CASSSYSNQPQHF
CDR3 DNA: TGTGCCAGCAGTTCTTATAGCAATCAGCCCCAGCATTTT

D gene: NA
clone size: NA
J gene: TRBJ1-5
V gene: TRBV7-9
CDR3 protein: CASSLEPGSNQPQHF
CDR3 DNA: TGTGCCAGCAGCTTAGAACCGGGGAGTAATCAGCCCCAGCATTTT

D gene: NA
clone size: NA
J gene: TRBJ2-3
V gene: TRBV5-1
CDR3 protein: CASSLADRVTDTQYF
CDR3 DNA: TGCGCCAGCAGCTTGGCTGACAGAGTCACAGATACGCAGTATTTT

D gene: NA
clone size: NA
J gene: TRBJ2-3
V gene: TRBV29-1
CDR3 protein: CSVESDADTQYF
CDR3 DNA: TGCAGCGTTGAAAGTGACGCAGATACGCAGTATTTT

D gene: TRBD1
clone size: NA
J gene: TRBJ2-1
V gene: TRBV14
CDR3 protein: CASSPWTGGSYNEQFF
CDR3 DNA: TGTGCCAGCAGCCCCTGGACAGGGGGGAGTTACAATGAGCAGTTCTTC

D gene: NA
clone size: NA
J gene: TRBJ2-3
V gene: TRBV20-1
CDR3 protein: CSARVDTQYF
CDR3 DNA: TGCAGTGCCAGGGTAGATACGCAGTATTTT

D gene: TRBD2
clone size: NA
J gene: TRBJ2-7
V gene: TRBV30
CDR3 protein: CAWSEFRTSGSPYEQYF
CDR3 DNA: TGTGCCTGGAGTGAATTTAGGACTAGCGGGTCCCCCTACGAGCAGTACTTC

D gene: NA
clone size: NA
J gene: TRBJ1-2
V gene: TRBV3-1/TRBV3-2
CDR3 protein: CASSARDTSNYGYTF
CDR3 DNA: TGTGCCAGCAGCGCGAGGGACACCTCTAACTATGGCTACACCTTC

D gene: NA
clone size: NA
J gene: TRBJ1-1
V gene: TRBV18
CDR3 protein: CASSPSENTEAFF
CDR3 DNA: TGTGCCAGCTCACCTTCCGAGAACACTGAAGCTTTCTTT

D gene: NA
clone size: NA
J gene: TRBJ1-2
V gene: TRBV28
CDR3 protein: CASRLGTIYGYTF
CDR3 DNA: TGTGCCAGCCGTCTAGGGACAATCTATGGCTACACCTTC

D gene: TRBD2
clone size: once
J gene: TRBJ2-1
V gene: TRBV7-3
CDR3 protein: CASSPGTSGARHNEQFF
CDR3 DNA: TGTGCCAGCAGCCCGGGGACTAGCGGGGCCCGGCACAATGAGCAGTTCTTC

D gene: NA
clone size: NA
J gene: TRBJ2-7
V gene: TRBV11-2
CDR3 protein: CASSLGVLEGTDEQYF
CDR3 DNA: TGTGCCAGCAGCTTAGGGGTTCTAGAGGGAACGGACGAGCAGTACTTC